This T cell receptor (beta chain) was profiled in a study of shared clonotypes between healthy human individuals. Profiled with immunoSEQ multiplex PCR; TCRdb holds only in-frame clones, not every one. Counted here are about 2 million clones, approximately 95% occurring once; the ten biggest clones make up 0.9% to 1.5%. In the naive CD8 group, cells lacked CD45RO and were positively selected for CCR7, so terminally differentiated effector memory CD45RA+ cells were left out. With 3 bases removed from V and 7 bases from J, the gap between germline ends came to 16 bases. CDR1 and CDR2 (germline): MDHEN, SYDVKM. The CDR3 spans 15 residues.

V and J are TRBV28 and TRBJ2-4, with TRBD2 as a possible D gene (5 bases). Sequencing was done on a sample of naive CD8+ T cells sorted from blood. The source is a young man in good health. CDR3 nucleotides: TGTGCCAGCAGTTTTTTCAAGGGCGAGGGTAACATTCAGTACTTC. This codes for CASSFFKGEGNIQYF.